This TCR beta chain was observed in a study of persistence of HIV-infected CD4 T cells. The libraries were made with immunoSEQ version 4 in survey mode. Each sample used up to 1 ug genomic DNA diluted to roughly 10 ng/uL. The protocol was immunoSEQ multiplex PCR, while the TCRdb copy is restricted to in-frame clones and leaves out a portion. The sample shows 35,000 to 40,000 clones, approximately 86% of them seen only once. This nonspecific control used anti-CD3/anti-CD28 bead stimulation of CD4+ T cells. Responding CD4+ T cells were sorted by upregulation of both CD40 ligand and CD69. Adults with HIV-1 started suppressive ART while chronically infected. Regarding this clone: Its cognate antigen is unknown.

Study-level points and caveats: Degenerate expanded CDR3beta sequences were enriched among CMV- and Gag-responding cells. Within sorted populations, more oligoclonal TCRs accompanied more oligoclonal proviruses.

The sample here was CD4+ T cells sorted from PBMCs after roughly 18-hour stimulation, taken from a patient who received antiretroviral therapy. The TCR originated in an adult man with HIV who was CMV-seropositive.

CDR3 residues: CASSQDSGRLNTEAFF. As DNA, the CDR3 is TGTGCCAGCAGCCAAGACTCGGGTCGACTGAACACTGAAGCTTTCTTT. The chain carries TRBV4-2 and TRBJ1-1; D gene unclear. This CDR3 is 16 amino acids long. Germline assignment: CDR1 LGHNA and CDR2 YNFKEQ. V gave up 0 bases and J gave up 0 bases, with 11 bases separating them.